Below, one TCR beta chain is given with its context. The target antigen is unknown. This entry belongs to a study of Ad26.COV2.S vaccination and SARS-CoV-2 variants. Points from the study as a whole: Vaccine and placebo recipients had similar non-spike TCR breadth.

The treatment denotes: about 20 received Ad26.COV2.S at low or high dose, single or two shots; roughly five received placebo; per-sample allocation not given. Collection of samples fell on day 63 after the first vaccine or placebo injection. The protocol was immunoSEQ multiplex PCR, while the TCRdb copy is restricted to in-frame clones and leaves out a portion. The profile shows fewer than 400,000 clones, around nine tenths of them singletons. This TCR derives from a person aged 18-65 years who received the Ad26.COV2.S COVID-19 vaccine or a placebo. Sample: peripheral blood, taken in a trial of Ad26.COV2.S vaccine versus placebo.

CDR3 loop: CAWSVTSGSEQYF. In DNA, the CDR3 is TGTGCCTGGAGTGTTACTAGCGGGAGCGAGCAGTACTTC. This sequence joins TRBV30 and TRBJ2-7, with TRBD2 matching 11 bases. Germline V gives CDR1 GTSNPN, CDR2 SVGIG (reference sequence). There are 13 residues in the CDR3. V lost 0 bases to trimming and J lost 6 bases; unmatched junction nucleotides: 1.